This T cell receptor (beta chain) was recovered during a study of vaccination and CD4 T cells after COVID-19. Study overall: Six male and four female convalescents took part, two of them Hispanic. Study-level results: Convalescent patients gained a median approximately 90% of their reactive clones only post-vaccination.

An Oncomine TCR Beta short-read assay was used to sequence the DNA from cultured CD4+ T cells. MiXCR, run by TCRdb on the PCR reads, gives a single entry per CDR3 protein. The table records around 7,100 distinct CDR3 sequences, approximately 60% of them present only once. Germline CDR1 reads SGHNT; CDR2 reads YYREEE (reference sequence). The CDR3 is 12 amino acids. V dropped 2 bases and J dropped 6 bases, with 8 bases sitting between them. As for treatment: roughly nine-day PBMC culture with coronavirus spike peptide pools or control peptides (ViraFEST assay). According to the study, CD4+ T cells from the unexposed donor were gathered ahead of the COVID-19 pandemic (2011-2018). Days 3 and 7 saw half the medium replaced with fresh IL-2 medium. Of note for this clonotype: Its antigen is undetermined.

What was sequenced was CD4+ T cells from blood, cultured in vitro. The genes are TRBV5-4 and TRBJ1-2; D might be TRBD1 (6 bases). The sequence came from a human donor in good health. The CDR3 sequence: CASSFRTDGYTF. The CDR3 DNA sequence: TGTGCCAGCAGCTTTAGGACAGATGGCTACACCTTC.